This TCR beta chain came from a study of STAT5B mutations in CD4+ large granular lymphocyte leukemia (dated by TCRdb to between 2020 and 2023). Study-wide context: Among the healthy controls, the CDR3 'QG' motif was associated with a particular HLA allele. The study compared the TCRbeta repertoires of patients with CD4+ T-cell large granular lymphocyte leukemia against the TCRbeta repertoires of healthy blood donors. The purity of purified fractions was confirmed by flow cytometry on FACSCanto II or FACSVerse to exceed 95% among lymphocytes.

Comment on this clone: Its target antigen remains unknown. The record has no base qualities; no much larger clone is one base away.

The immunoSEQ assay at survey resolution was applied to genomic DNA for sequencing of TCRbeta rearrangements. The paper's processing steps were these. In the TCR sequencing data, the lowest productive clonotype frequency that could be detected was 2.59 x 10-5. Only productive TCRbeta rearrangements, defined as complete and in-frame sequences, were included in the analyses. Simpson clonality, calculated in the immunoSEQ Analyzer version 3.0, was used as the measure of sample clonality. Clones were grouped by frequency into very rare, small, medium, large (1-20%) or hyperexpanded (>20%) categories. Generation probabilities were estimated with OLGA 1.2.3, V-gene circos plots were generated with VDJtools, specificities were searched for in VDJdb, and CDR3 motifs were identified with GLIPH. TCRdb obtained this table from immuneACCESS and retained in-frame rearrangements with V and J assigned. These tables miss some clones; where compared with another copy, unresolved V genes account for less than half of the shortfall, and the remainder is unexplained. D and trimming come from the DNA, and the V and J calls and clone size come from that table. Within this sample are under 40,000 clones, with approximately 80% of them counted one time only. The ten most abundant clones make up under 2.5% of the sample.

Broader findings and caveats from the paper: CD4-sorted patient repertoires appeared more clonal than healthy CD4+ repertoires, and this difference persisted after removing the putative leukemic clones. The data were not HLA-matched, and the higher clonality in CD4+ T-LGLL than in CD8+ T-LGLL could be due to the relatively small sample size. TRBV06-family usage was enriched among the top patient clones (8/27) compared with healthy controls (2/35). Main leukemic clonotypes were private to each patient, although approximately 25% appeared at low frequency in other patients' non-leukemic repertoires.

The CDR3 runs 16 amino acids, cysteine and phenylalanine included. The kept DNA is CDR3 alone, 48 bases in frame from the first base. CDR1 and CDR2, per the germline V gene (reference sequence), are SGHAT and FQDESV. V lost 1 base and J lost 7 bases; the stretch between them is 19 bases long. The healthy control group was made up of around 40 blood donors, and the Finnish Red Cross blood service supplied their buffy coats. All TCR-sequenced material derived from peripheral blood: patient blood samples and healthy donor buffy coats. Peripheral blood mononuclear cells were isolated by Ficoll-Hypaque gradient centrifugation. CD4+ cells were magnetically purified from the buffy coats of healthy controls. The Gentra Puregene Cell and Tissue kit was used for genomic DNA extraction, and quantification was performed on a Qubit 2.0 fluorometer.

The source material was CD4+ T cells from blood buffy coats. This receptor was obtained from a human donor in good health. Recombination linked TRBV11-1 to TRBJ1-1; the D gene is perhaps TRBD1, on 6 matching bases. The CDR3 protein sequence reads: CASSLDRGRIMGEAFF. The nucleotide sequence is given as TGTGCCAGCAGCTTAGATCGGGGGCGCATCATGGGTGAAGCTTTCTTT.